This T cell receptor beta chain stems from a study of shared clonotypes between healthy human individuals. This clone was seen at least ten times. Within the sample, other DNA sequences also encode this same CDR3. Assay used: immunoSEQ multiplex PCR; TCRdb lists only in-frame clones, some missing. The sample holds about half a million clones, approximately 81% seen once. The germline V gene has CDR1 SGHRS and CDR2 YFSETQ. The CDR3 contains 15 residues. With 2 bases removed from V and 2 bases from J, the gap between germline ends came to 13 bases. The sample taken for sequencing was PBMCs. The genes are TRBV5-1 and TRBJ1-1; maybe TRBD1 (6 bases). The TCR sequence derives from a woman aged 40 to 49 in good health. Some clones in this sample may be carry-over from other donors' samples. The DNA for the CDR3 is TGCGCCAGCAGCTTATCGGGGGCGGTAAACACTGAAGCTTTCTTT. Amino acid sequence: CASSLSGAVNTEAFF.